Sequencing of this T cell receptor beta chain was carried out in a study of cytomegalovirus exposure and HLA in healthy donors. Study results and limitations: In a later analysis, compared with equally common non-associated chains, HLA-associated beta chains were more expanded. Near-uniform donor sequencing depth was presumed by presence/absence analyses. Some V segments, TRBV6-2 and TRBV6-3 among them, were indistinguishable and were therefore excluded.

It was healthy bone marrow donors who served as donors. The germline CDR1 and CDR2 sequences are SGHRS and YFSETQ. The CDR3 runs to 14 residues. Trimming left V 0 bases short and J 3 bases short, with 8 bases between. This PCR relied on a set of 60 Vbeta primers and 13 Jbeta primers. This table comes from immunoSEQ multiplex PCR, and its TCRdb copy is limited to in-frame clones, with some not included. The repertoire includes over 150,000 clones, roughly 89% of them detected once, and under 0.95% sits in the top ten. Concerning this clone itself: Its antigen is unknown. Other DNA sequences in the same sample also yield this CDR3.

Sequencing was done on a sample of PBMCs. The chain couples TRBV5-1 to TRBJ2-3, with D possibly matching TRBD2 (5 bases). The TCR originated in a woman aged 25 to 39 in good health and CMV-seronegative. DNA for the CDR3: TGCGCCAGCAGCTTGGACAGCGGAACAGATACGCAGTATTTT. As protein: CASSLDSGTDTQYF.